A single sample gave rise to the 30 T cell receptor beta chains below, sequenced in a study of blood T cell repertoires in COVID-19. Produced via immunoSEQ multiplex PCR; TCRdb's table is partial and in-frame only. The sample has around 160,000 clones, roughly 90% seen once. Sequenced input: PBMCs or T cells enriched from blood (not recorded which). The receptors were gathered from a woman in her twenties or thirties with acute COVID-19.

This rearrangement joins TRBV28 to TRBJ2-7, with D tentatively TRBD1 (6 bases). This CDR3 is 15 amino acids long. Trimming took off 4 bases at V and 4 bases at J, with 17 bases between the two ends. Germline CDR1 and CDR2: MDHEN and SYDVKM. The CDR3 sequence is CASSSPGGQLYEQYF. As DNA, the CDR3 is TGTGCCAGCAGTTCACCTGGGGGCCAGCTATACGAGCAGTACTTC.

This sequence joins TRBV11-2 and TRBJ2-3; 7 bases match TRBD2. CDR1 and CDR2 (germline): SGHAT, FQNNGV. This CDR3 spans 13 amino acids. V shed 8 bases and J 4 bases; nucleotides not matched to a gene: 6. The CDR3 DNA follows: TGTGCCAGCGGGGAGCGGGAACCAGATACGCAGTATTTT. It is translated as CASGEREPDTQYF.

This chain uses TRBV7-2 with TRBJ2-1, with 7 bases lining up with TRBD2. The CDR3 is made up of 15 amino acids. CDR1 is SGHTA, CDR2 FQGNSA, per germline. With 3 bases clipped from V and 8 bases from J, the junction kept 10 bases outside the gene matches. CDR3 protein: CASSFRRESTHEQFF. The CDR3 DNA sequence: TGTGCCAGCAGCTTCCGGCGGGAGTCCACCCATGAGCAGTTCTTC.

The CDR3 DNA reads TGTGCCAGCAGCCCCCCCGGGGGTCTCCCTTCCTACGAGCAGTACTTC. Translated, it gives CASSPPGGLPSYEQYF. The chain couples TRBV7-2 to TRBJ2-7; D is possibly TRBD2 (6 bases). CDR1 and CDR2 (germline): SGHTA, FQGNSA. Trimming shortened V by 5 bases and J by 1 base, and 18 bases separated the two germline ends. The CDR3 is 16 residues long.

The J gene is TRBJ2-7, the V gene TRBV13; the match to TRBD1 covers 11 bases. This CDR3 has 15 amino acids. Trimming removed 3 bases from V and 6 bases from J; junction bases left unmatched: 7. In germline, CDR1 is PRHDT, CDR2 FYEKMQ (reference sequence). CDR3 nucleotides: TGTGCCAGCAGCTTCGGCCCCGGGACAGGGGGCGAGCAGTACTTC. Protein product: CASSFGPGTGGEQYF.

J is TRBJ2-5 and V is TRBV15; TRBD2 agrees at 11 bases. V was clipped by 1 base and J by 5 bases; unmatched bases: 3. The CDR3 extends over 15 amino acids. The germline gives CDR1 LNHNV, CDR2 YYDKDF (reference sequence). CDR3: CATSRALAGGETQYF. DNA of the CDR3: TGTGCCACCAGCAGAGCGCTAGCGGGAGGTGAGACCCAGTACTTC.

The genes are TRBV5-6 and TRBJ2-2; 11 bases fit TRBD1. The CDR3 loop spans 16 amino acids. V gave up 0 bases and J gave up 7 bases; unmatched junction bases: 5. Looked up from germline, CDR1 is SGHDT and CDR2 is YYEEEE. In nucleotides, the CDR3 is TGTGCCAGCAGCTTGGGTCCGGGACAGGGGGTCGGGGAGCTGTTTTTT. This translates into CASSLGPGQGVGELFF.

The rearrangement links TRBV29-1 to TRBJ2-3; 7 positions match TRBD1. Germline V lookup: CDR1 SQVTM, CDR2 ANQGSEA. The CDR3 spans 13 residues. V lost 3 bases to trimming and J lost 4 bases; unmatched junction nucleotides: 4. CDR3 nucleotide sequence: TGCAGCGTTGAGCAGGGGGAGTCAGATACGCAGTATTTT. Translated: CSVEQGESDTQYF.

This rearrangement joins TRBV2 to TRBJ2-7; D not certain. Germline V gene sequence: CDR1 SNHLY, CDR2 FYNNEI. The CDR3 is 13 residues long. V shed 0 bases and J shed 2 bases, with 5 bases lying between them. This chain's CDR3 is CASSEARAYEQYF. The CDR3 region has the DNA TGTGCCAGCAGTGAAGCCCGGGCCTACGAGCAGTACTTC.

This clone has only one observation. The chain is built from TRBV5-1 and TRBJ2-7; 10 bases are a match to TRBD1. This CDR3 contains 12 residues. With 4 bases clipped from V and 6 bases from J, the junction kept 1 base outside the gene matches. CDR1 SGHRS and CDR2 YFSETQ come from the germline V gene. The CDR3 is CASSGTGAEQYF. The DNA of the CDR3 is TGCGCCAGCAGCGGGACAGGGGCCGAGCAGTACTTC.

This chain connects TRBV5-4 to TRBJ2-6, with D perhaps TRBD2 (6 bases). The germline CDR1 and CDR2 sequences are SGHNT and YYREEE (reference sequence). The germline V and J ends were trimmed by 5 bases and 0 bases, with 9 bases remaining between them. This CDR3 region has 15 residues. The CDR3 is CASSRGISGANVLTF. The CDR3 DNA reads TGTGCCAGCAGTCGGGGGATCTCTGGGGCCAACGTCCTGACTTTC.

The V gene is TRBV5-5, the J gene TRBJ1-2; TRBD1 is a possible D gene (5 bases). The CDR3 has 14 amino acids. V dropped 1 base and J dropped 4 bases, with 11 bases sitting between them. Germline CDR1 reads SGHKS; CDR2 reads YYEKEE (reference sequence). CDR3 DNA sequence: TGTGCCAGCAGCTTGTCCGGGCAGGGCTATGGCTACACCTTC. This translates into CASSLSGQGYGYTF.

This clone was seen only once. J is TRBJ1-2 and V is TRBV7-8; 7 bases map to TRBD1. CDR3 length equals 16 residues. Germline values: CDR1 SGHVS, CDR2 FQNEAQ. Unmatched junction bases numbered 16, after V lost 5 bases and J lost 7 bases. As DNA, the CDR3 is TGTGCCAGCAGCCGCCCCTTTGAGCAGGGGGTTAGTGGCTACACCTTC. Translating gives CASSRPFEQGVSGYTF.

The chain carries TRBV28 and TRBJ1-2; D is unclear. The CDR3 is 14 residues long. CDR1 MDHEN and CDR2 SYDVKM come from the germline V gene. Trimming removed 5 bases at V and 5 bases at J, with 15 bases between. The CDR3 loop is CASSPPQAVYGYTF. CDR3 nucleotides: TGTGCCAGCAGTCCTCCCCAAGCCGTGTATGGCTACACCTTC.

The chain employs TRBV18 and TRBJ1-2; 7 bases are shared with TRBD1. The CDR3 is 16 residues long. With 3 bases clipped from V and 5 bases from J, the junction kept 12 bases outside the gene matches. Germline CDR1 reads KGHSH; CDR2 reads LQKENI. The CDR3 protein is CASSPANRGVEYGYTF. CDR3 sequence (DNA): TGTGCCAGCTCACCGGCGAACAGGGGCGTGGAGTATGGCTACACCTTC. Drawing the rest from reference TRBV18 and TRBJ1-2, the complete variable domain is NAGVMQNPRHLVRRRGQEARLRCSPMKGHSHVYWYRQLPEEGLKFMVYLQKENIIDESGMPKERFSAEFPKEGPSILRIQQVVRGDSAAYFCASSPANRGVEYGYTFGSGTRLTVV.

The chain has TRBV6-5 and TRBJ1-5, with TRBD1 as a possible D gene (6 bases). Trimming removed 7 bases at V and 5 bases at J, with 15 bases between. The germline gives CDR1 MNHEY, CDR2 SVGAGI. CDR3 length equals 14 residues. In DNA form, the CDR3 reads TGTGCCAGCAACGATGACAGGAGGTATCAGCCCCAGCATTTT. This translates into CASNDDRRYQPQHF.

The V gene is TRBV19, the J gene TRBJ2-2, with D unresolved. This CDR3 contains 17 residues. Trimming took off 7 bases at V and 0 bases at J, with 18 bases between the two ends. Germline loops: CDR1 LNHDA, CDR2 SQIVND (reference sequence). CDR3 loop: CASTYLSGVSNTGELFF. CDR3 sequence (DNA): TGTGCCAGTACATACCTCTCTGGAGTCTCGAACACCGGGGAGCTGTTTTTT.

The rearrangement uses TRBV14 and TRBJ2-3; weak D call: TRBD1 (5 bases). This CDR3 is 15 amino acids long. Germline CDR1 is SGHDN and CDR2 is FVKESK. V was trimmed by 0 bases and J by 2 bases, leaving 9 bases between them. This chain's CDR3 is CASSQDIGATDTQYF. CDR3 nucleotide sequence: TGTGCCAGCAGCCAAGATATTGGGGCCACAGATACGCAGTATTTT.

The rearrangement joins TRBV28 to TRBJ2-5, with 7 positions matching TRBD2. The CDR3 is 13 amino acids. Germline V gene sequence: CDR1 MDHEN, CDR2 SYDVKM. After removal of 6 bases from V and 9 bases from J, the junction contained 10 bases not matched to a gene. In nucleotides, the CDR3 is TGTGCCAGCAGCCCTAGCGGAGGAGGGTCCCAGTACTTC. Its protein is CASSPSGGGSQYF.

The J gene is TRBJ2-5, the V gene TRBV5-1, with D possibly TRBD2 on 6 matching bases. The CDR3 totals 14 residues. CDR1 and CDR2 from the germline V gene are SGHRS and YFSETQ. V lost 4 bases and J 5 bases, leaving 15 bases between the germline ends. The CDR3, as DNA: TGCGCCAGCAGCACACGGGACTTTTGGGAGACCCAGTACTTC. Its translation is CASSTRDFWETQYF.

The V and J genes are TRBV7-9 and TRBJ1-6; no firm D call. This CDR3 region has 14 residues. The germline V and J ends were trimmed by 2 bases and 9 bases, with 11 bases remaining between them. The germline gives CDR1 SEHNR, CDR2 FQNEAQ (reference sequence). DNA for the CDR3: TGTGCCAGCAGCTTATCGTCGGACTTTTCACCCCTCCACTTT. This sequence encodes CASSLSSDFSPLHF.

This sequence joins TRBV7-2 and TRBJ2-3, with no clear D. Germline CDR1 reads SGHTA; CDR2 reads FQGNSA. Trimming pared 2 bases from V and 3 bases from J, leaving 6 bases between. The CDR3 has 13 amino acids. CDR3 DNA: TGTGCCAGCAGCTTACTCCCTACAGATACGCAGTATTTT. Its protein is CASSLLPTDTQYF.

The chain couples TRBV14 to TRBJ2-3; D might be TRBD1 (6 bases). CDR1 is SGHDN, CDR2 FVKESK, per germline. Between the trimmed V and J ends, which lost 1 base and 5 bases, there was a span of 16 bases. The length of the CDR3 is 16 residues. The CDR3 DNA sequence: TGTGCCAGCAGCCAAGGGGCGGTTTCCAGGGGAGATACGCAGTATTTT. Amino acid sequence: CASSQGAVSRGDTQYF.

The chain recombines TRBV5-1 with TRBJ1-1, with 10 bases that match TRBD1. This CDR3 contains 15 residues. The germline CDR1 and CDR2 sequences are SGHRS and YFSETQ. The V and J ends lost 0 bases and 5 bases, in that order; junction bases with no gene match: 4. Written as DNA, the CDR3 is TGCGCCAGCAGCTTGGGACAGGGGGCGCCGACTGAAGCTTTCTTT. Encoded protein: CASSLGQGAPTEAFF.

The sample holds one count of this clone. The chain carries TRBV30 and TRBJ2-1; D might be TRBD2 (5 bases). V dropped 0 bases and J dropped 4 bases, with 10 bases sitting between them. The CDR3 contains 14 residues. CDR1 is GTSNPN and CDR2 is SVGIG in the germline V gene (reference sequence). This CDR3 reads CAWSVRGIYNEQFF. The CDR3 DNA reads as TGTGCCTGGAGTGTACGAGGGATTTACAATGAGCAGTTCTTC.

The rearrangement links TRBV6-4 to TRBJ2-1; TRBD2 aligns across 9 bases. The V segment lost 6 bases and the J segment 2 bases; nucleotides outside the gene matches: 5. CDR1 and CDR2 (germline): MRHNA, SNTAGT. The CDR3 sequence is 15 residues long. For the CDR3, the DNA is TGTGCCAGCAGCCAAAGCGGGGGGACCTACAATGAGCAGTTCTTC. It yields the protein CASSQSGGTYNEQFF.

The chain has TRBV30 and TRBJ2-3; D may be TRBD1 (6 bases). CDR3 size: 15 residues. Germline V lookup: CDR1 GTSNPN, CDR2 SVGIG (reference sequence). V lost 0 bases and J lost 2, with 12 bases in between. This chain's CDR3 is CAWSVMGTTTDTQYF. The CDR3 bases are TGTGCCTGGAGTGTAATGGGGACAACCACAGATACGCAGTATTTT.

The chain combines TRBV27 with TRBJ2-1, with 7 nucleotides matching TRBD1. The CDR3 totals 15 residues. In germline, CDR1 is MNHEY, CDR2 SMNVEV (reference sequence). With V trimmed by 5 bases and J by 5 bases, 9 bases remained unmatched. DNA of the CDR3: TGTGCCAGCAGTCCCCGACAGGGATGGGACAATGAGCAGTTCTTC. This translates into CASSPRQGWDNEQFF.

The count of this clone is one. This chain connects TRBV28 to TRBJ2-5; 11 nucleotides match TRBD1. Trimming took 4 bases from V and 4 from J; bases not matched to a gene: 5. The CDR3 has 15 amino acids. Germline CDR1 MDHEN, CDR2 SYDVKM. The CDR3 here is CASSYRTGGLETQYF. CDR3 nucleotide sequence: TGTGCCAGCAGTTACCGGACAGGGGGCTTAGAGACCCAGTACTTC.

The chain employs TRBV24-1 and TRBJ2-3; 14 bases align to TRBD2. From germline, CDR1 is KGHDR and CDR2 SFDVKD. This CDR3 spans 16 amino acids. With V trimmed by 4 bases and J by 8 bases, 7 bases remained unmatched. The CDR3 spells CATSELTSGRDATQYF. The CDR3 DNA reads TGTGCCACCAGTGAGCTGACTAGCGGGAGGGACGCTACGCAGTATTTT.